The rows below give T cell receptor beta chains drawn from one sample of a study of blood T cell repertoires in COVID-19. Profiled with immunoSEQ multiplex PCR; TCRdb holds only in-frame clones, not every one. The data contain tens of thousands of clones, around 82% of them singletons. The sequencing sample was made of peripheral blood. Receptors originate from a man aged 60 to 75 with COVID-19, enrolled during active disease. CDR3s include the opening cysteine and the closing phenylalanine or tryptophan. The D gene is left open where the match is weak. For some rows the clone size is stated as once, few or many, or as a class when expanded; others skip it.

d_gene	abundance	v_gene	j_gene	CDR3nt	CDR3aa
NA	NA	TRBV5-5	TRBJ1-2	TGTGCCAGCAGCTTACTGGTGGAGGGTGGCTACACCTTC	CASSLLVEGGYTF
NA	few	TRBV5-4	TRBJ2-1	TGTGCCAGCAGCTTGGCCGGCGGGATGAGCAATGAGCAGTTCTTC	CASSLAGGMSNEQFF
TRBD2	NA	TRBV2	TRBJ2-5	TGTGCCAGCAGTGAATTAGCGGGGGCGAGGGAGACCCAGTACTTC	CASSELAGARETQYF
NA	NA	TRBV28	TRBJ1-4	TGTGCCAGCAGTTTATCGGTTTTACGAACTAATGAAAAACTGTTTTTT	CASSLSVLRTNEKLFF
NA	NA	TRBV27	TRBJ2-7	TGTGCCAGCTCCGACTGGCGATTCGAGCAGTACTTC	CASSDWRFEQYF
NA	NA	TRBV5-1	TRBJ2-7	TGCGCCAGCAGCTTGGGACAGACCAACTACGAGCAGTACTTC	CASSLGQTNYEQYF
NA	NA	TRBV19	TRBJ1-5	TGTGCCAGTAGTATTAGCTTTGGGGCAAGTAGTAGCAATCAGCCCCAGCATTTT	CASSISFGASSSNQPQHF
NA	few	TRBV2	TRBJ1-1	TGTGCCAGCAGTGAAGACATGAACACTGAAGCTTTCTTT	CASSEDMNTEAFF
NA	NA	TRBV11-2	TRBJ2-7	TGTGCCAGCAGCCGTAGACGGCAGGCCTACGAGCAGTACTTC	CASSRRRQAYEQYF
TRBD1	once	TRBV7-9	TRBJ1-6	TGTGCCAGCAGCTGGGACAGCTATAATTCACCCCTCCACTTT	CASSWDSYNSPLHF
NA	NA	TRBV2	TRBJ2-3	TGTGCCAGCAAATGGACAGACCTCAACACAGATACGCAGTATTTT	CASKWTDLNTDTQYF
NA	NA	TRBV13	TRBJ2-3	TGTGCCAGCAATTATCAAGGGGGCACAGATACGCAGTATTTT	CASNYQGGTDTQYF
TRBD2	NA	TRBV2	TRBJ2-3	TGTGCCATCCAAACGACTAGCGCCGGGTTGGATACGCAGTATTTT	CAIQTTSAGLDTQYF
NA	NA	TRBV15	TRBJ1-1	TGTGCCACCAGCAGAGATTCCGGGAATGAAGCTTTCTTT	CATSRDSGNEAFF
TRBD2	once	TRBV4-1	TRBJ2-7	TGCGCCAGCAGCCTCGCCGGGACTAGATCTAACGAGCAGTACTTC	CASSLAGTRSNEQYF
NA	NA	TRBV14	TRBJ2-1	TGTGCCAGCAGATTAGGGGGGGTTGGGAATGAGCAGTTCTTC	CASRLGGVGNEQFF
TRBD2	NA	TRBV6-1	TRBJ2-1	TGTGCCAGCAGTGACGGGAGGAGCGCCCCCTACAATGAGCAGTTCTTC	CASSDGRSAPYNEQFF
NA	NA	TRBV28	TRBJ2-6	TGTGCCAGCAGTTTAGGTAGGGGCATTTGGTCCGGGGCCAACGTCCTGACTTTC	CASSLGRGIWSGANVLTF
NA	once	TRBV6-5	TRBJ1-1	TGTGCCAGCAGTTACTGGGCGGGGGGGGCGAGTGAAGCTTTCTTT	CASSYWAGGASEAFF
NA	once	TRBV28	TRBJ1-3	TGTGCCAGCAGTTTGGCCGGGGGGATCTTTGGAAACACCATATATTTT	CASSLAGGIFGNTIYF
TRBD1	few	TRBV7-9	TRBJ2-5	TGTGCCAGCAGTGACAGGGGAGGCCAAGAGACCCAGTACTTC	CASSDRGGQETQYF
TRBD1	NA	TRBV5-1	TRBJ2-1	TGCGCCAGCAGCCCCCAGGGGGCACGGAATGAGCAGTTCTTC	CASSPQGARNEQFF
TRBD1	NA	TRBV7-9	TRBJ1-3	TGTGCCAGCAGTAAACAGGGGGCATCTGGAAACACCATATATTTT	CASSKQGASGNTIYF
TRBD2	once	TRBV9	TRBJ2-3	TGTGCCAGCAGCGTAGCTGGGCTAGCGGGAGAGGGGTCAGATACGCAGTATTTT	CASSVAGLAGEGSDTQYF
NA	NA	TRBV2	TRBJ1-4	TGTGCCAGACAAGTGGCAACTAATGAAAAACTGTTTTTT	CARQVATNEKLFF
TRBD2	NA	TRBV19	TRBJ2-1	TGTGCCAGTAGTACCCTAGCGGGGAGCTCCTACAATGAGCAGTTCTTC	CASSTLAGSSYNEQFF
TRBD1	NA	TRBV28	TRBJ2-7	TGTGCCAGCGTCCGGGGGACAGGGGGTTACGAGCAGTACTTC	CASVRGTGGYEQYF
NA	NA	TRBV5-4	TRBJ1-1	TGTGCCAGCAGCCCGGGCGGGGGGCTGGTGAACACTGAAGCTTTCTTT	CASSPGGGLVNTEAFF
TRBD2	NA	TRBV7-6	TRBJ2-5	TGTGCCAGCAGCAAGTCGGGACTAGCTGAGGAGACCCAGTACTTC	CASSKSGLAEETQYF
NA	NA	TRBV2	TRBJ2-2	TGTGCCAGCACCGCTGTCGAGATCACCGGGGAGCTGTTTTTT	CASTAVEITGELFF
NA	NA	TRBV9	TRBJ1-4	TGTGCCAGCAGCGTAGCTACACGGGGAAGAGAAGGCAATGAAAAACTGTTTTTT	CASSVATRGREGNEKLFF
NA	NA	TRBV18	TRBJ2-3	TGTGCCAGCTCACCAGACTATTCGGGGGGCACAGATACGCAGTATTTT	CASSPDYSGGTDTQYF
NA	NA	TRBV6-5	TRBJ2-5	TGTGCCAGCAGTTACTCGACTGTCCTGGAGACCCAGTACTTC	CASSYSTVLETQYF
NA	NA	TRBV6-4	TRBJ2-2	TGTGCCAGCAGCAAAACAGGGATTCTCGGCACCGGGGAGCTGTTTTTT	CASSKTGILGTGELFF
TRBD1	NA	TRBV6-4	TRBJ1-2	TGTGCCAGCAGGCTGGACAGGACCTCCTATGGCTACACCTTC	CASRLDRTSYGYTF
NA	NA	TRBV5-5	TRBJ1-5	TGTGCCAGCAGCTCTTTAGACGGGAGCAATCAGCCCCAGCATTTT	CASSSLDGSNQPQHF
TRBD1	NA	TRBV15	TRBJ2-7	TGTGCCACCAGCCGACAGGGGAACCCCTACGAGCAGTACTTC	CATSRQGNPYEQYF
TRBD1	NA	TRBV3-1/TRBV3-2	TRBJ1-1	TGTGCCAGCAGCCAAGATCTACAGGGGAGGAATTACGTGAACACTGAAGCTTTCTTT	CASSQDLQGRNYVNTEAFF
TRBD2	NA	TRBV5-1	TRBJ2-7	TGCGCCAGCAGCTTGGGGGGAGGGGTATCCTACGAGCAGTACTTC	CASSLGGGVSYEQYF
TRBD1	NA	TRBV4-2	TRBJ1-2	TGTGCCAGCAGCCAAGATTACGGACAGGGTGGGGACTATGGCTACACCTTC	CASSQDYGQGGDYGYTF
NA	NA	TRBV29-1	TRBJ1-1	TGCAGCTCATACAGGGACGACACTGAAGCTTTCTTT	CSSYRDDTEAFF
TRBD1	NA	TRBV5-4	TRBJ2-1	TGTGCCAGCAACTCCGGGGGGACAGGGAACTACAATGAGCAGTTCTTC	CASNSGGTGNYNEQFF
NA	NA	TRBV2	TRBJ1-6	TGTGCCAGCAGTGAAAGGGAGAGATGGTCACCCCTCCACTTT	CASSERERWSPLHF
NA	NA	TRBV5-1	TRBJ1-1	TGCGCCAGCAGCTTGGAGAGCGGGAACACTGAAGCTTTCTTT	CASSLESGNTEAFF
NA	once	TRBV6-1	TRBJ2-7	TGTGCCAGCAGTGCTGGCGTGGGAGGGGGCTCCTACGAGCAGTACTTC	CASSAGVGGGSYEQYF
NA	NA	TRBV5-1	TRBJ1-5	TGCGCCAGCAGCCCAGAGACAGGCTACAATCAGCCCCAGCATTTT	CASSPETGYNQPQHF